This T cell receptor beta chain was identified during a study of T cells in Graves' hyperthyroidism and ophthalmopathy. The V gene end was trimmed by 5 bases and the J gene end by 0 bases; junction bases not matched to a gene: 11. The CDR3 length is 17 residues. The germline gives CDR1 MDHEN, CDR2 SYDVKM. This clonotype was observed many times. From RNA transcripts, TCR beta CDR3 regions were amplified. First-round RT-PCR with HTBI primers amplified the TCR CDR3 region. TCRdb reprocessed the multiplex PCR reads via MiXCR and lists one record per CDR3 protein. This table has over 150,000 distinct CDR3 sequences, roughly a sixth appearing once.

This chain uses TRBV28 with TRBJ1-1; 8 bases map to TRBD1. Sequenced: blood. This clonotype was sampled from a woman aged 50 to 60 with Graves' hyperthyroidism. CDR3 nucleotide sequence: TGTGCCAGCAGTCTGGCGGCGGCAGGGGGCATGAACACTGAAGCTTTCTTT. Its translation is CASSLAAAGGMNTEAFF.